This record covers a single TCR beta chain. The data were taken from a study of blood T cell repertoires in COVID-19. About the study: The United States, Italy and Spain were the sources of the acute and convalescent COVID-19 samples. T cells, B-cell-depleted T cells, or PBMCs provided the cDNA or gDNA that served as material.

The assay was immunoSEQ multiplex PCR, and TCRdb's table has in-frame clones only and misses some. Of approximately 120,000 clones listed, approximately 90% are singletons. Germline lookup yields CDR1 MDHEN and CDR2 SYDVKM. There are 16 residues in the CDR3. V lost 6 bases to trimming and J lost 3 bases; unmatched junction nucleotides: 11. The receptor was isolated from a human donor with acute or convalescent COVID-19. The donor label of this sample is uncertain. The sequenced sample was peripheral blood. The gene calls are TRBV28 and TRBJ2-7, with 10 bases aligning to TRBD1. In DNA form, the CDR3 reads TGTGCCAGCAGGACGACAGGGGGCGGGCCATTCTACGAGCAGTACTTC. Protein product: CASRTTGGGPFYEQYF.